This TCR beta chain comes out of a study of Tregs in tolerant kidney transplant recipients. This CDR3 has 14 residues. The germline V gene encodes CDR1 KGHSH and CDR2 LQKENI. Deletions cut 4 bases from V and 2 bases from J, with 12 bases between. Comment on this clone: Its matching antigen is unknown. The missing CDR3 end, 3 residues past where the read stops, is filled in from the germline J gene.

Only in-frame clones appear in the TCRdb table, and some are missing; sequencing was by immunoSEQ multiplex PCR. The sample totals more than 45,000 clones. General study results and limits: Expanding Tregs on activated donor B cells appeared to best identify donor-specific TCRbeta clones. Validation in larger populations is needed because few patients were studied. For some patients, primers changed over time, blocking nucleotide-level comparison.

The chain is built from TRBV18 and TRBJ2-7; D is possibly TRBD1 (6 bases). The sequence derives from a human donor who received a combined kidney and bone marrow transplant. Here the sequenced sample was CD4+ T cells from blood, taken before the transplant. This chain's CDR3 is CASSLGAQTYEQYF. CDR3 DNA (partial): TGTGCCAGCTCACTGGGGGCGCAAACCTACGAG.